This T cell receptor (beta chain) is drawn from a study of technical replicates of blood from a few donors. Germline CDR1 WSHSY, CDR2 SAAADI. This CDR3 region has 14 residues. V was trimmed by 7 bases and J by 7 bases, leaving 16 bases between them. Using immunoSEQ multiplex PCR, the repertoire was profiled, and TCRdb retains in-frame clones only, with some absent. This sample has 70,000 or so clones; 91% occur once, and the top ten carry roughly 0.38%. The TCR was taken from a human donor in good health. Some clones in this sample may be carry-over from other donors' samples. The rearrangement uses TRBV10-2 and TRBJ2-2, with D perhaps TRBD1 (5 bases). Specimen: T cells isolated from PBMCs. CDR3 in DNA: TGCGCCAGCACCAGGGAAAGTATAGTCGGGGAGCTGTTTTTT. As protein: CASTRESIVGELFF.